This T cell receptor beta chain stems from a study of cytomegalovirus exposure and HLA in healthy donors. PCR employed 60 Vbeta and 13 Jbeta primers. The protocol was immunoSEQ multiplex PCR, while the TCRdb copy is restricted to in-frame clones and leaves out a portion. The sample has 130,000 to 150,000 clones, roughly 80% seen once. This CDR3 contains 16 residues. Germline loops: CDR1 SGHRS, CDR2 YFSETQ. V lost 1 base, J lost 2 bases, and 9 bases stayed unmatched. The sequence came from a woman aged 35 to 49 in good health and CMV-seropositive. The chain recombines TRBV5-1 with TRBJ2-7; 7 bases align to TRBD2. What was sequenced was PBMCs. As DNA, the CDR3 is TGCGCCAGCAGCTTGTCGGCTGGGGGGGGGACCTACGAGCAGTACTTC. Protein sequence: CASSLSAGGGTYEQYF. The full variable domain, its missing parts supplied by reference TRBV5-1 and TRBJ2-7, is KAGVTQTPRYLIKTRGQQVTLSCSPISGHRSVSWYQQTPGQGLQFLFEYFSETQRNKGNFPGRFSGRQFSNSRSEMNVSTLELGDSALYLCASSLSAGGGTYEQYFGPGTRLTVT.